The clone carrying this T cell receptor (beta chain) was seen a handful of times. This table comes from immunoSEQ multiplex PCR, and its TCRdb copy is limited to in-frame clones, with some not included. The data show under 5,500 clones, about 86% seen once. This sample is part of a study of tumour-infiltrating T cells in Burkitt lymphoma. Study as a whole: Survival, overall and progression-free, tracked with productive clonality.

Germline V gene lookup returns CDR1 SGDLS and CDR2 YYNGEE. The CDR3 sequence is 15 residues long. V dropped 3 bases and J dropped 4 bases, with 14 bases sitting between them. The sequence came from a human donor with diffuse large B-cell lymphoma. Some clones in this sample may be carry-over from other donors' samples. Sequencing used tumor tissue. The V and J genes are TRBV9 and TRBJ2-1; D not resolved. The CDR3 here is CASSGRHDPYNEQFF. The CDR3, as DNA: TGTGCCAGCAGCGGACGACACGACCCATACAATGAGCAGTTCTTC. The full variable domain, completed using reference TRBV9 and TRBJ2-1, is DSGVTQTPKHLITATGQRVTLRCSPRSGDLSVYWYQQSLDQGLQFLIQYYNGEERAKGNILERFSAQQFPDLHSELNLSSLELGDSALYFCASSGRHDPYNEQFFGPGTRLTVL.